These 18 T cell receptor beta chains came from one sample sequenced in a study of blood T cell repertoires in COVID-19. Profiling relied on immunoSEQ multiplex PCR, and the TCRdb table lists in-frame clones only, not all of them. The sample consists of around 200,000 clones, approximately 80% of them appearing once. Material for sequencing was peripheral blood. The receptor source for this set is a woman of 80 years or more with acute or convalescent COVID-19.

The chain recombines TRBV23-1 with TRBJ2-3; no clear D gene. TRBV23-1 is recorded as an ORF, its role being uncertain. The CDR3 is 14 residues long. The ends were cut back, 7 bases at V and 0 bases at J, with 11 bases in the middle. The DNA for the CDR3 is TGCGCCAGCACCCTGACAACGAGCACAGATACGCAGTATTTT. It is translated as CASTLTTSTDTQYF.

J is TRBJ1-4 and V is TRBV5-1; D is possibly TRBD1 (5 bases). Trimming shortened V by 0 bases and J by 7 bases, and 16 bases separated the two germline ends. Germline CDR1 SGHRS, CDR2 YFSETQ. The CDR3 contains 16 residues. CDR3 sequence: CASSLELGGLGEKLFF. The CDR3 region has the DNA TGCGCCAGCAGCTTGGAGTTGGGGGGTTTAGGTGAAAAACTGTTTTTT.

The CDR3 sequence is CASSLMPAGGETQYF. CDR3 DNA sequence: TGTGCCAGCAGCTTGATGCCTGCGGGGGGAGAGACCCAGTACTTC. The chain combines TRBV5-5 with TRBJ2-5, with 8 bases identical to TRBD2. The CDR3 has 15 residues. Trimming cost V 1 base and J 4 bases; bases outside gene matches: 6. The germline CDR1 and CDR2 sequences are SGHKS and YYEKEE (reference sequence). The entire variable domain, with the rest obtained from reference TRBV5-5 and TRBJ2-5, is as follows: DAGVTQSPTHLIKTRGQQVTLRCSPISGHKSVSWYQQVLGQGPQFIFQYYEKEERGRGNFPDRFSARQFPNYSSELNVNALLLGDSALYLCASSLMPAGGETQYFGPGTRLLVL.

The V and J genes are TRBV6-5 and TRBJ1-4, with TRBD1 as a possible D gene (5 bases). The CDR3 spans 14 residues. CDR1 is MNHEY and CDR2 is SVGAGI in the germline V gene. The V gene lost 8 bases and the J gene lost 5 bases, with 15 bases spanning the gap. This CDR3 reads CASRTRRGNEKLFF. The CDR3 bases are TGTGCCAGCCGGACCCGGAGGGGAAATGAAAAACTGTTTTTT.

This clone was detected once. The chain recombines TRBV28 with TRBJ2-5; perhaps TRBD2 as D (5 bases). The CDR3 is made up of 12 amino acids. CDR1 and CDR2 from the germline V gene are MDHEN and SYDVKM. Trimming cost V 6 bases and J 3 bases, with 8 bases left between them. The CDR3 spells CASSGGKETQYF. The CDR3 nucleotides are TGTGCCAGCAGCGGAGGAAAAGAGACCCAGTACTTC. Supplemented by reference TRBV28 and TRBJ2-5, the full variable domain reads DVKVTQSSRYLVKRTGEKVFLECVQDMDHENMFWYRQDPGLGLRLIYFSYDVKMKEKGDIPEGYSVSREKKERFSLILESASTNQTSMYLCASSGGKETQYFGPGTRLLVL.

The chain couples TRBV10-2 to TRBJ1-1; D unresolved. Per germline, CDR1 WSHSY and CDR2 SAAADI. V lost 10 bases, J lost 4 bases, and 22 bases lay in between. The CDR3 is 15 amino acids. The CDR3 DNA reads as TGCGCCACCACGGGTGTGGAGGTAGGGAGCACTGAAGCTTTCTTT. Its protein is CATTGVEVGSTEAFF.

The V call is TRBV27, the J call TRBJ2-7; 11 bases line up with TRBD1. V shed 3 bases and J 6 bases; nucleotides not matched to a gene: 7. The length of the CDR3 is 15 residues. CDR1 is MNHEY, CDR2 SMNVEV, per germline (reference sequence). In DNA, the CDR3 is TGTGCCAGCAGTTTCCCGGGACAGGGGGTTAGCGAGCAGTACTTC. This translates into CASSFPGQGVSEQYF.

The V gene is TRBV5-1, the J gene TRBJ1-1, with 10 positions matching TRBD1. Trimming at V came to 3 bases and at J to 6 bases, leaving 8 bases not matched to a gene. The CDR3 contains 15 residues. Germline lookup yields CDR1 SGHRS and CDR2 YFSETQ. The CDR3: CASSWAGTGESEAFF. The CDR3, as DNA: TGCGCCAGCAGCTGGGCCGGGACAGGGGAATCTGAAGCTTTCTTT.

The chain uses TRBV2 and TRBJ1-1; D might be TRBD1 (5 bases). This CDR3 spans 12 amino acids. Trimming shortened V by 6 bases and J by 4 bases, and 9 bases separated the two germline ends. Germline V CDR1 and CDR2: SNHLY, FYNNEI. The chain's CDR3 is CASRTDSTEAFF. The CDR3 nucleotides are TGTGCCAGCAGGACTGACAGCACTGAAGCTTTCTTT.

This chain connects TRBV5-1 to TRBJ2-3; D perhaps matches TRBD1 (5 bases). With 0 bases removed from V and 5 bases from J, the gap between germline ends came to 10 bases. Germline values: CDR1 SGHRS, CDR2 YFSETQ. The CDR3 is 14 amino acids. CDR3 in amino acids: CASSLEGPQDTQYF. For the CDR3, the DNA is TGCGCCAGCAGCTTGGAGGGGCCGCAAGATACGCAGTATTTT.

The chain employs TRBV9 and TRBJ1-5; 7 bases are shared with TRBD1. Germline lookup yields CDR1 SGDLS and CDR2 YYNGEE. There are 15 residues in the CDR3. V lost 0 bases to trimming and J lost 3 bases; unmatched junction nucleotides: 3. The CDR3 region has the DNA TGTGCCAGCAGCGTAGTGGGACAGTACAATCAGCCCCAGCATTTT. This translates into CASSVVGQYNQPQHF.

The chain uses TRBV11-3 and TRBJ2-2; D may be TRBD1 (6 bases). There are 15 residues in the CDR3. The germline gives CDR1 SGHNT, CDR2 YENEEA. V shed 2 bases and J shed 5 bases, with 12 bases lying between them. In DNA, the CDR3 is TGTGCCAGCAGCTTACTAACAGGGTGGACCGGGGAGCTGTTTTTT. It codes for CASSLLTGWTGELFF. The variable domain in full, completed from reference TRBV11-3 and TRBJ2-2, reads EAGVVQSPRYKIIEKKQPVAFWCNPISGHNTLYWYLQNLGQGPELLIRYENEEAVDDSQLPKDRFSAERLKGVDSTLKIQPAELGDSAVYLCASSLLTGWTGELFFGEGSRLTVL.

The CDR3 loop reads CASSYADRAVHEQFF. The CDR3 nucleotides read TGTGCCAGCAGTTACGCGGACAGGGCAGTCCATGAGCAGTTCTTC. The chain uses TRBV6-5 and TRBJ2-1; TRBD1 agrees at 8 bases. After removal of 2 bases from V and 8 bases from J, the junction contained 8 bases not matched to a gene. Germline V gene sequence: CDR1 MNHEY, CDR2 SVGAGI. This CDR3 has 15 residues.

The gene calls are TRBV28 and TRBJ2-7; no firm D call. Trimming took 3 bases from V and 4 from J, leaving 10 bases between them. The germline V gene encodes CDR1 MDHEN and CDR2 SYDVKM. The CDR3 length is 13 residues. CDR3 sequence: CASSFSSAYEQYF. CDR3 coding DNA: TGTGCCAGCAGTTTTTCGAGTGCATACGAGCAGTACTTC. The complete variable domain, with remaining parts taken from reference TRBV28 and TRBJ2-7, reads DVKVTQSSRYLVKRTGEKVFLECVQDMDHENMFWYRQDPGLGLRLIYFSYDVKMKEKGDIPEGYSVSREKKERFSLILESASTNQTSMYLCASSFSSAYEQYFGPGTRLTVT.

The chain carries TRBV19 and TRBJ2-7, with 10 nucleotides matching TRBD1. With V trimmed by 10 bases and J by 4 bases, 13 bases remained unmatched. The CDR3 has 15 amino acids. Germline V CDR1 and CDR2: LNHDA, SQIVND (reference sequence). Written as DNA, the CDR3 is TGTGCCACTAGCGGACAGGGGGTGAGTTCGTACGAGCAGTACTTC. Translated, it gives CATSGQGVSSYEQYF.

The J gene is TRBJ1-5, the V gene TRBV15, with 8 bases that match TRBD1. With 0 bases clipped from V and 6 bases from J, the junction kept 4 bases outside the gene matches. The CDR3 is 15 residues long. Germline CDR1 and CDR2: LNHNV and YYDKDF (reference sequence). The CDR3 loop is CATSRDGTGGQPQHF. Written as DNA, the CDR3 is TGTGCCACCAGCAGAGACGGTACAGGGGGTCAGCCCCAGCATTTT.

The rearrangement uses TRBV6-5 and TRBJ2-7; TRBD1 matches 8 bases. The CDR3 length is 14 residues. Unmatched junction bases numbered 4, after V lost 6 bases and J lost 0 bases. CDR1 and CDR2 (germline): MNHEY, SVGAGI. The CDR3 here is CASRTDRDSYEQYF. The CDR3 nucleotides are TGTGCCAGCAGAACGGACAGGGACTCCTACGAGCAGTACTTC.

The chain couples TRBV6-5 to TRBJ1-5; 11 nucleotides align to TRBD1. Trimming removed 5 bases from V and 6 bases from J; junction bases left unmatched: 6. The CDR3 has 15 residues. CDR1 and CDR2 (germline): MNHEY, SVGAGI. The CDR3 region is CASSTRTGGTQPQHF. For the CDR3, the DNA is TGTGCCAGCAGTACAAGGACAGGGGGCACTCAGCCCCAGCATTTT.